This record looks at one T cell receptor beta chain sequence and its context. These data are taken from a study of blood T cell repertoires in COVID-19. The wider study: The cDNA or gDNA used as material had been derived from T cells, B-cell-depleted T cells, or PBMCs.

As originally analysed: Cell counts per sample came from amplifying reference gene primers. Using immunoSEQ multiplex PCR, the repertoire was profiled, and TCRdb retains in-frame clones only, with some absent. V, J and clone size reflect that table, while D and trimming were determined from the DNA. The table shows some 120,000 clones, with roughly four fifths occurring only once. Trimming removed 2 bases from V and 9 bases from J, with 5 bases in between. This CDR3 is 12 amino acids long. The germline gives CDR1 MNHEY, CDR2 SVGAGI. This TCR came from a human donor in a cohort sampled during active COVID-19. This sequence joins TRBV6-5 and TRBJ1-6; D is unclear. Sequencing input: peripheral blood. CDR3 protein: CASSYGGSPLHF. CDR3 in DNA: TGTGCCAGCAGTTACGGCGGTTCACCCCTCCACTTT.